A single sample gave rise to the 26 T cell receptor beta chains below, sequenced in a study of shared clonotypes between healthy human individuals. The protocol was immunoSEQ multiplex PCR, while the TCRdb copy is restricted to in-frame clones and leaves out a portion. The repertoire holds 1,500,000 or so clones, with around 98.5% as singletons. Specimen: naive CD4+ T cells sorted from blood. The subset was: CD45RA+ positively selected. The source is a man in his thirties or forties in good health.

In the case of this clone: The same CDR3 also results from other DNA sequences found in this sample. V gene TRBV7-2 combines with J gene TRBJ1-3; D gene ambiguous. CDR1 SGHTA and CDR2 FQGNSA come from the germline V gene. V lost 2 bases, J lost 1 base, and 6 bases lay in between. The CDR3 is 14 amino acids. Written as DNA, the CDR3 is TGTGCCAGCAGCTTATTGGGTTCTGGAAACACCATATATTTT. As protein: CASSLLGSGNTIYF.

The chain recombines TRBV5-4 with TRBJ2-2; a weak D match, TRBD2 (5 bases). V lost 0 bases and J 7 bases, leaving 13 bases between the germline ends. In germline, CDR1 is SGHNT, CDR2 YYREEE (reference sequence). The CDR3 totals 15 residues. DNA of the CDR3: TGTGCCAGCAGCTTGGCGGCCCCCCGGGGCGGGGAGCTGTTTTTT. This gives the protein CASSLAAPRGGELFF.

This sequence joins TRBV7-2 and TRBJ2-7, with 8 positions matching TRBD2. With 1 base clipped from V and 2 bases from J, the junction kept 4 bases outside the gene matches. The CDR3 contains 15 residues. CDR1 is SGHTA, CDR2 FQGNSA, per germline. Written as DNA, the CDR3 is TGTGCCAGCAGCTTAGTCCCGGGAGGGACCTACGAGCAGTACTTC. Its protein is CASSLVPGGTYEQYF.

This chain joins TRBV5-8 and TRBJ1-5; D is possibly TRBD1 (6 bases). The CDR3 spans 13 residues. Germline lookup yields CDR1 SGHTS and CDR2 YDEGEE. V was cut by 0 bases and J by 7 bases, with 8 bases left in between. The CDR3: CASSLVQGQPQHF. The CDR3 DNA reads TGTGCCAGCAGCTTGGTCCAGGGGCAGCCCCAGCATTTT. Full variable domain (remainder filled in from reference TRBV5-8 and TRBJ1-5): EAGVTQSPTHLIKTRGQQATLRCSPISGHTSVYWYQQALGLGLQFLLWYDEGEERNRGNFPPRFSGRQFPNYSSELNVNALELEDSALYLCASSLVQGQPQHFGDGTRLSIL.

Note on this clone: Other DNA sequences in this specimen translate into the identical CDR3. This chain links TRBV7-2 with TRBJ2-2; 10 nucleotides agree with TRBD2. CDR3 size: 16 residues. CDR1 and CDR2 (germline): SGHTA, FQGNSA. V trimming: 3 bases; J trimming: 2 bases; junction bases outside the gene matches: 3. The chain's CDR3 is CASSFRLAGNTGELFF. The CDR3 DNA reads TGTGCCAGCAGCTTTAGACTAGCGGGTAACACCGGGGAGCTGTTTTTT.

This clone was seen only once. The chain uses TRBV4-3 and TRBJ2-7; D may be TRBD2 (5 bases). This CDR3 is built from 14 residues. In germline, CDR1 is LGHNA, CDR2 YSLEER. Between the trimmed V and J ends, which lost 0 bases and 6 bases, there was a span of 12 bases. The CDR3 spells CASSQDPGFGEQYF. The CDR3 coding sequence is TGCGCCAGCAGCCAAGATCCGGGGTTCGGCGAGCAGTACTTC.

Note on this clone: Other DNA sequences within the sample encode an identical CDR3. This sequence joins TRBV18 and TRBJ1-5; tentatively, D is TRBD1 (6 bases). CDR1 and CDR2 from the germline V gene are KGHSH and LQKENI. V lost 6 bases to trimming and J lost 3 bases, with 12 bases between them. The CDR3 runs to 14 residues. DNA of the CDR3: TGTGCCAGCTCGTCGGGACAAAACAATCAGCCCCAGCATTTT. It specifies CASSSGQNNQPQHF.

The chain links TRBV27 to TRBJ2-1; D possibly corresponds to TRBD2 (5 bases). Trimming removed 1 base from V and 4 bases from J, with 17 bases in between. This CDR3 comprises 17 residues. Germline loops: CDR1 MNHEY, CDR2 SMNVEV (reference sequence). This CDR3 is CASSLYSLAQRYNEQFF. The CDR3 DNA follows: TGTGCCAGCAGTTTATACTCCCTAGCCCAGAGGTACAATGAGCAGTTCTTC.

The V call is TRBV29-1, the J call TRBJ2-1; the match to TRBD2 covers 13 bases. Germline V CDR1 and CDR2: SQVTM, ANQGSEA. This CDR3 is built from 14 residues. With V trimmed by 7 bases and J by 9 bases, 9 bases remained unmatched. CDR3 bases: TGCAGCGCTGCACTAGCGGGAGGGCCGGGTGAGCAGTTCTTC. Translated, it gives CSAALAGGPGEQFF.

J is TRBJ1-4 and V is TRBV25-1; D is unresolved. The CDR3 has 12 amino acids. Germline V gives CDR1 MGHDK, CDR2 SYGVNS. The V end lost 5 bases, the J end lost 7 bases, and 8 bases lay between the germline ends. CDR3 nucleotide sequence: TGTGCCAGCAGTTCACGGGGTGAAAAACTGTTTTTT. Translated, it gives CASSSRGEKLFF.

The V gene is TRBV28, the J gene TRBJ2-1; D perhaps matches TRBD1 (5 bases). The V gene lost 5 bases and the J gene lost 9 bases, with 11 bases spanning the gap. Germline V gives CDR1 MDHEN, CDR2 SYDVKM. CDR3 length: 12 residues. CDR3 loop: CASSTQGIEQFF. CDR3 bases: TGTGCCAGCAGTACCCAGGGTATTGAGCAGTTCTTC.

This clone was detected once. The chain recombines TRBV27 with TRBJ1-2, with TRBD1 matching over 10 bases. With V trimmed by 5 bases and J by 6 bases, 6 bases remained unmatched. Germline values: CDR1 MNHEY, CDR2 SMNVEV (reference sequence). This CDR3 is 14 amino acids long. Here the CDR3 reads CASSIRQGANGYTF. The CDR3 coding sequence is TGTGCCAGCAGTATCCGACAGGGGGCGAATGGCTACACCTTC.

This chain connects TRBV15 to TRBJ1-2; 7 bases fit TRBD1. With 0 bases clipped from V and 6 bases from J, the junction kept 10 bases outside the gene matches. The germline V gene has CDR1 LNHNV and CDR2 YYDKDF (reference sequence). This CDR3 contains 16 residues. The CDR3 loop is CATSRDLNRGSDGYTF. The CDR3 bases are TGTGCCACCAGCAGAGATCTGAACAGGGGATCGGATGGCTACACCTTC.

The chain joins TRBV19 to TRBJ1-5; TRBD1 matches 7 bases. Germline V gene lookup returns CDR1 LNHDA and CDR2 SQIVND (reference sequence). CDR3 length: 14 residues. J was trimmed by 7 bases and V by 4 bases; bases with no gene match: 7. CDR3 residues: CASSTTGPGQPQHF. The CDR3 DNA reads TGTGCCAGTAGTACGACAGGGCCGGGGCAGCCCCAGCATTTT.

The J gene is TRBJ1-3, the V gene TRBV11-3; D is unclear. This CDR3 region has 13 residues. V lost 5 bases and J 1 base, leaving 6 bases between the germline ends. Germline V lookup: CDR1 SGHNT, CDR2 YENEEA. CDR3 loop: CASSEGSGNTIYF. The CDR3 nucleotides read TGTGCCAGCAGCGAGGGATCTGGAAACACCATATATTTT.

This chain uses TRBV6-6 with TRBJ2-3, with 12 nucleotides matching TRBD2. J lost 3 bases, V lost 5 bases, and 3 bases had no gene match. Germline V gene lookup returns CDR1 MNHNY and CDR2 SVGAGI (reference sequence). This CDR3 is built from 15 residues. The DNA for the CDR3 is TGTGCCAGCAGTCCGCTAGCGGGAGGGACAGATACGCAGTATTTT. It encodes CASSPLAGGTDTQYF.

The chain couples TRBV7-2 to TRBJ2-7; 9 bases fit TRBD2. The CDR3 sequence is 14 residues long. J lost 3 bases, V lost 4 bases, and 4 bases had no gene match. From germline, CDR1 is SGHTA and CDR2 FQGNSA. The DNA of the CDR3 is TGTGCCAGCAGCTCGGGACTAGCCGACTACGAGCAGTACTTC. It yields the protein CASSSGLADYEQYF. The whole variable domain, remainder taken from reference TRBV7-2 and TRBJ2-7, is GAGVSQSPSNKVTEKGKDVELRCDPISGHTALYWYRQSLGQGLEFLIYFQGNSAPDKSGLPSDRFSAERTGGSVSTLTIQRTQQEDSAVYLCASSSGLADYEQYFGPGTRLTVT.

This clone was seen just once. The V and J genes are TRBV4-3 and TRBJ1-2; D gene unclear. Germline V gene data show CDR1 as LGHNA and CDR2 as YSLEER. Trimming left V 2 bases short and J 1 base short, with 5 bases between. This CDR3 spans 13 amino acids. CDR3 sequence (DNA): TGCGCCAGCAGCCAATGGGTTAACTATGGCTACACCTTC. Translated, it gives CASSQWVNYGYTF.

The chain joins TRBV11-2 to TRBJ2-2, with D perhaps TRBD2 (5 bases). The germline V and J ends were trimmed by 5 bases and 0 bases, with 13 bases remaining between them. Germline values: CDR1 SGHAT, CDR2 FQNNGV. CDR3 length: 16 amino acids. CDR3 region: CASSPLDYPNTGELFF. DNA for the CDR3: TGTGCCAGCAGCCCGCTCGACTATCCGAACACCGGGGAGCTGTTTTTT.

The rearrangement links TRBV7-2 to TRBJ2-7, with D possibly TRBD2 on 5 matching bases. V was shortened by 6 bases and J by 4 bases, with 10 bases between the two germline ends. The CDR3 is 12 residues long. Germline V gene sequence: CDR1 SGHTA, CDR2 FQGNSA. The CDR3 region is CASRRGLYEQYF. The CDR3 DNA reads as TGTGCCAGCAGACGAGGGCTTTACGAGCAGTACTTC.

This chain links TRBV19 with TRBJ2-7; D is ambiguous. The CDR3 length is 13 residues. Germline loops: CDR1 LNHDA, CDR2 SQIVND (reference sequence). V gave up 4 bases and J gave up 0 bases, with 7 bases separating them. CDR3 residues: CASSTKSSYEQYF. DNA of the CDR3: TGTGCCAGTAGTACCAAGAGCTCCTACGAGCAGTACTTC.

The V and J genes are TRBV5-1 and TRBJ2-7; D call uncertain. The V gene's germline CDR1 is SGHRS and CDR2 YFSETQ. The CDR3 spans 13 residues. The V end lost 4 bases, the J end lost 4 bases, and 12 bases lay between the germline ends. CDR3 nucleotide sequence: TGCGCCAGCAGCCCTAAGGACGGATACGAGCAGTACTTC. This gives the protein CASSPKDGYEQYF.

The V call is TRBV5-1, the J call TRBJ2-1; D is perhaps TRBD2 (5 bases). V dropped 0 bases and J dropped 4 bases, with 14 bases sitting between them. The CDR3 extends over 16 amino acids. Germline loops: CDR1 SGHRS, CDR2 YFSETQ. For the CDR3, the DNA is TGCGCCAGCAGCTTGGCCGCGCGGGCTCGGTACAATGAGCAGTTCTTC. Translating gives CASSLAARARYNEQFF.

This clone was found once. The rearrangement joins TRBV5-1 to TRBJ2-5; 7 nucleotides agree with TRBD1. Trimming removed 2 bases from V and 3 bases from J; junction bases left unmatched: 7. Germline V gene data show CDR1 as SGHRS and CDR2 as YFSETQ. This CDR3 comprises 15 residues. The CDR3 bases are TGCGCCAGCAGCTTATCGGTGGGGACAGAAGAGACCCAGTACTTC. Translating it yields CASSLSVGTEETQYF.

This sequence joins TRBV11-2 and TRBJ2-7; no reliable D call. CDR1 SGHAT and CDR2 FQNNGV come from the germline V gene. V dropped 3 bases and J dropped 2 bases, with 8 bases sitting between them. CDR3 length: 13 amino acids. The CDR3 nucleotides read TGTGCCAGCAGCTTCCACGGCGCCTACGAGCAGTACTTC. Protein sequence: CASSFHGAYEQYF.

V and J are TRBV5-1 and TRBJ2-2; 9 bases match TRBD1. The length of the CDR3 is 16 residues. J was trimmed by 1 base and V by 1 base; bases with no gene match: 2. Germline assignment: CDR1 SGHRS and CDR2 YFSETQ. CDR3 loop: CASSLRGQGNTGELFF. CDR3 coding DNA: TGCGCCAGCAGCTTGAGGGGACAGGGGAACACCGGGGAGCTGTTTTTT.